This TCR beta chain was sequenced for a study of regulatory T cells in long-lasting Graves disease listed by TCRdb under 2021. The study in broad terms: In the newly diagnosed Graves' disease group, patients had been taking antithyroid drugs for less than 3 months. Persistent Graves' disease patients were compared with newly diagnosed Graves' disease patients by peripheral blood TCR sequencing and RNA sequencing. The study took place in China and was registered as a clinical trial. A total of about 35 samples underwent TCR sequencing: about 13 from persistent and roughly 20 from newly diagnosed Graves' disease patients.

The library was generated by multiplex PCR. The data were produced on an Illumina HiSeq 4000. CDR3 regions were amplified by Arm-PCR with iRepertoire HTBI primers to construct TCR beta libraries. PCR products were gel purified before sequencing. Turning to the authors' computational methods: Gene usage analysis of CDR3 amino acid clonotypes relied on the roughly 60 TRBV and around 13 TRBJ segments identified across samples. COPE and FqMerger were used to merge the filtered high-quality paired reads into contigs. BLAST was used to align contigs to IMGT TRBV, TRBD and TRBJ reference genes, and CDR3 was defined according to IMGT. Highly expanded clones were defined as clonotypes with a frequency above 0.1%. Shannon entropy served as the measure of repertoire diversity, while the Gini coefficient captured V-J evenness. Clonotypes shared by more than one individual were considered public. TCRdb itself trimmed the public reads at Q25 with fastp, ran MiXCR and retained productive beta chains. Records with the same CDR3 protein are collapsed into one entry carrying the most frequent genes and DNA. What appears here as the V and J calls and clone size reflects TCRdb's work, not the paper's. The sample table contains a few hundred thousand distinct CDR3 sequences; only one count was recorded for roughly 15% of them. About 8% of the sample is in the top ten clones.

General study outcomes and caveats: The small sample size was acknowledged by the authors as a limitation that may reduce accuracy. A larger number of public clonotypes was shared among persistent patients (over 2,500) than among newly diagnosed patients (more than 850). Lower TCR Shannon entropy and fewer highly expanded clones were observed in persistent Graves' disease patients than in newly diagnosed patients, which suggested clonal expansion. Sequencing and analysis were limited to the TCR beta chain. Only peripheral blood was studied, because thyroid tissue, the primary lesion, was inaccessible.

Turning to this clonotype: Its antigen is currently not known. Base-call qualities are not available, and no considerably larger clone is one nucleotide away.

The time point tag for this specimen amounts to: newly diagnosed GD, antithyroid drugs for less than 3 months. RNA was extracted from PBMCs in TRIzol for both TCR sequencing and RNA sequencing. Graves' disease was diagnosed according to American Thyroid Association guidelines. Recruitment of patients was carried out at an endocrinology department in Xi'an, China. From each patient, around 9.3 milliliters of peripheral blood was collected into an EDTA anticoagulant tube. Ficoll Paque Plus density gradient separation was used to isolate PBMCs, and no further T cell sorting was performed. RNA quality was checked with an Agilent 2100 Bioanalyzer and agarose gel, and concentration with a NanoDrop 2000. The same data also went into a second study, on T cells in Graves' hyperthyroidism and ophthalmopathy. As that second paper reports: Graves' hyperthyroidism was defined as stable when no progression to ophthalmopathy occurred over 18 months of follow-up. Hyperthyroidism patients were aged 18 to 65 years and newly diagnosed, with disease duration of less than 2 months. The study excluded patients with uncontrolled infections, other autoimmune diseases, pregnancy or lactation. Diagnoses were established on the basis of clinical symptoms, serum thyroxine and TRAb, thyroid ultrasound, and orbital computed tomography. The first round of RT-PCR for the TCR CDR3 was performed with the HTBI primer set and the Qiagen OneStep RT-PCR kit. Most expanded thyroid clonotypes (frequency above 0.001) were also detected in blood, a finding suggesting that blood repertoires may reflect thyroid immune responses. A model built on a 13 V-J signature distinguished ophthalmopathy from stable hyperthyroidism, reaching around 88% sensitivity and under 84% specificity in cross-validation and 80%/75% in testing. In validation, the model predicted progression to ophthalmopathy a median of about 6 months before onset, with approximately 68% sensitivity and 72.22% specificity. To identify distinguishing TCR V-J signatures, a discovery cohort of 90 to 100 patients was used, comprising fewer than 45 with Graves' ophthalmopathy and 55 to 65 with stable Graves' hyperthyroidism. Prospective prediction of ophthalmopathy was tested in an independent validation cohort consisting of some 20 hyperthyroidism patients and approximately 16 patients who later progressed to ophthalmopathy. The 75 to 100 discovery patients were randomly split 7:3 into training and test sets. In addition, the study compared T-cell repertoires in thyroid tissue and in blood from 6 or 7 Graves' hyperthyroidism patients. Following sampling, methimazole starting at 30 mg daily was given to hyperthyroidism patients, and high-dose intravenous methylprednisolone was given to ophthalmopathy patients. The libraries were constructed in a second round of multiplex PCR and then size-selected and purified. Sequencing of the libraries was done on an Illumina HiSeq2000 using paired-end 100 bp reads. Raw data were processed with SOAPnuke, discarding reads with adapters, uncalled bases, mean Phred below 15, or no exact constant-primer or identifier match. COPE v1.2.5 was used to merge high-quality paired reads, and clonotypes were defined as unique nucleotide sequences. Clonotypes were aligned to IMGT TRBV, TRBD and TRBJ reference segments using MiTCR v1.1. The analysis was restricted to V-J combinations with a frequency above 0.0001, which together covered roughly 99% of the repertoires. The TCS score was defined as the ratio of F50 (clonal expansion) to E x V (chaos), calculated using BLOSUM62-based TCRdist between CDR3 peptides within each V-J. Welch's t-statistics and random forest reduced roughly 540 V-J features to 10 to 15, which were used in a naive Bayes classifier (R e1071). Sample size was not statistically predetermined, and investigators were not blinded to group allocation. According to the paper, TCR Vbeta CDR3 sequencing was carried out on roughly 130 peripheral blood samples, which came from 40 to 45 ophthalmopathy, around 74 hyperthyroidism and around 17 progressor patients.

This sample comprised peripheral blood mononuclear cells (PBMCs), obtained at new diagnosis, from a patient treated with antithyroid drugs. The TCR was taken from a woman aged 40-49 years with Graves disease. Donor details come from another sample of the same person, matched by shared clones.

The bases read TGCAGTGCTAGAGACCCTCGGGCTAGCGGGCGATCCTACGAGCAGTACTTC. Translated, it gives CSARDPRASGRSYEQYF. This chain is built from TRBV20-1 and TRBJ2-7, and TRBD2 aligns with 8 junction nucleotides. Reading from cysteine to phenylalanine, the CDR3 counts 17 amino acids. The entry retains the CDR3 DNA only, 51 bases that are in frame from base 1. For CDR1 and CDR2, the germline V gene (reference sequence) lists DFQATT and SNEGSKA. V is cut back by 0 bases and J by 1 base, with 11 bases in the junction unmatched.